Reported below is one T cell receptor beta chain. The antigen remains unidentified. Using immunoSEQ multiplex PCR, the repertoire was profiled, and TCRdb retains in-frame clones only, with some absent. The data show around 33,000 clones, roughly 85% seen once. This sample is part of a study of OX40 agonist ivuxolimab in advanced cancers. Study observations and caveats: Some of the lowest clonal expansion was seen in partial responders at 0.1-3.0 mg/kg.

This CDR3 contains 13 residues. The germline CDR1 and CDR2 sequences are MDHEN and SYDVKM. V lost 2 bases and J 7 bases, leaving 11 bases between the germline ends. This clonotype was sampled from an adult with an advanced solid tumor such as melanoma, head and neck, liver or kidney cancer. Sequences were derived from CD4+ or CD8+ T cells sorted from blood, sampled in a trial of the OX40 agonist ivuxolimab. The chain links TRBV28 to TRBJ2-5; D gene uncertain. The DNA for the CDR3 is TGTGCCAGCAGTTTAGAGGCCGCGCGGACCCAGTACTTC. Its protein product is CASSLEAARTQYF.